This T cell receptor beta chain appears in the sequencing data of a study of cytomegalovirus exposure and HLA in healthy donors. Overall study results and limits: Prior analysis indicated that the majority of TCR beta V segments exhibited productivity approximately 90% or approximately 30% of the time. Common viral pathogens (according to a later analysis) appeared linked to several of the most significant clusters.

This clone came up a few times. Its specificity is unknown. A multiplex PCR was run with 60 Vbeta primers and 13 Jbeta primers. Assay used: immunoSEQ multiplex PCR; TCRdb lists only in-frame clones, some missing. This sample carries roughly 230,000 clones, approximately 91% of them seen once, and the ten largest clones take 1.5% to 2%. The sample was PBMCs. The clonotype was recovered from a girl aged 2-9 years in good health and CMV-seronegative.

CDR3 sequence (DNA): TGCAGCGTTGGGGAGTATATGAACACTGAAGCTTTCTTT. The encoded protein is CSVGEYMNTEAFF. The chain joins TRBV29-1 to TRBJ1-1; no clear D gene. The germline V gene has CDR1 SQVTM and CDR2 ANQGSEA. The CDR3 length is 13 residues. The V end was cut by 4 bases, the J end by 0 bases, with 9 bases between.